This paragraph reports one TCR beta chain. Its antigen remains unidentified. Clones were read by immunoSEQ multiplex PCR, and TCRdb kept only the in-frame ones, dropping some. The sample consists of some 200,000 clones, just over 90% of them appearing once. The source of the sample is a study of cytomegalovirus exposure and HLA in healthy donors. Study outcomes and limitations: Subsequent analysis of the approximately 120 validation repertoires found a tendency for first-cohort TCR clusters to co-occur. The dataset shows that most TCR sequences were rare, while some public TCRs occurred in many donors. The listing of some 170 TCR beta chains classed them as cytomegalovirus-associated.

This receptor was obtained from a woman under 30 in good health and CMV-seronegative. Sequencing was carried out using PBMCs.

CDR3 in amino acids: CASSFRLDVAGELFF. Written as DNA, the CDR3 is TGCGCCAGCAGCTTCCGACTAGATGTCGCCGGGGAGCTGTTTTTT. V gene TRBV5-1 combines with J gene TRBJ2-2; D possibly corresponds to TRBD2 (6 bases). CDR1 and CDR2 from the germline V gene are SGHRS and YFSETQ. V was trimmed by 2 bases and J by 6 bases, leaving 14 bases between them. The length of the CDR3 is 15 residues. The full variable domain, completed using reference TRBV5-1 and TRBJ2-2, is KAGVTQTPRYLIKTRGQQVTLSCSPISGHRSVSWYQQTPGQGLQFLFEYFSETQRNKGNFPGRFSGRQFSNSRSEMNVSTLELGDSALYLCASSFRLDVAGELFFGEGSRLTVL.